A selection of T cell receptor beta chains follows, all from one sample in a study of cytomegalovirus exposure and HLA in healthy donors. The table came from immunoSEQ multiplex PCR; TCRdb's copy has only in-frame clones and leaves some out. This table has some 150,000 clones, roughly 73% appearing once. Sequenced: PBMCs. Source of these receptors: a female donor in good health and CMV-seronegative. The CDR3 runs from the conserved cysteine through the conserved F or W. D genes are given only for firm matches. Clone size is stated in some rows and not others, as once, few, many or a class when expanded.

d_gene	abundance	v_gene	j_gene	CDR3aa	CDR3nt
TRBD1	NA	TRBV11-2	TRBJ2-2	CASSLEGSQGTQWNTGELFF	TGTGCCAGCAGCTTAGAGGGTTCACAGGGGACACAGTGGAACACCGGGGAGCTGTTTTTT
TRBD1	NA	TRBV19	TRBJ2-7	CASSTSGTAYEQYF	TGTGCCAGTAGTACCTCAGGGACAGCCTACGAGCAGTACTTC
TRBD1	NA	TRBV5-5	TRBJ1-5	CASSLLGQGLNQPQHF	TGTGCCAGCAGCTTGTTAGGACAGGGCCTCAATCAGCCCCAGCATTTT
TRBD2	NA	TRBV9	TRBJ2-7	CASSEGGLASSYEQYF	TGTGCCAGCAGCGAGGGGGGACTAGCCAGCTCCTACGAGCAGTACTTC
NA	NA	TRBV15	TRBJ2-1	CATSRDPEARYNEQFF	TGTGCCACCAGCAGAGATCCGGAGGCCCGATACAATGAGCAGTTCTTC
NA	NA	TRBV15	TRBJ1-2	CATSRDQYGYTF	TGTGCCACCAGCAGAGACCAATATGGCTACACCTTC
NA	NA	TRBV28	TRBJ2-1	CASRHGWVRGNEQFF	TGTGCCAGCAGACACGGGTGGGTCCGTGGGAATGAGCAGTTCTTC
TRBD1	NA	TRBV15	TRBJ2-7	CATSRDEGQGVPYEQYF	TGTGCCACCAGCAGAGATGAGGGTCAGGGGGTACCCTACGAGCAGTACTTC
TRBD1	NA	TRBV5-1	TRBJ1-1	CASSRQEGALGAFF	TGCGCCAGCAGCAGGCAAGAGGGGGCGCTCGGTGCTTTCTTT
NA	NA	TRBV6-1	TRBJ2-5	CASSVQGETQYF	TGTGCCAGCAGTGTACAGGGAGAGACCCAGTACTTC
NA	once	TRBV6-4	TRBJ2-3	CASSDSAASTDTQYF	TGTGCCAGCAGTGACTCGGCAGCGAGCACAGATACGCAGTATTTT
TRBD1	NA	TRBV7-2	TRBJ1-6	CASSFDRAIPNSPLHF	TGTGCCAGCAGCTTCGACAGGGCGATTCCTAATTCACCCCTCCACTTT
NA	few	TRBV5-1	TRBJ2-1	CASSLAGQQGYNEQFF	TGCGCCAGCAGTTTGGCCGGGCAGCAGGGCTACAATGAGCAGTTCTTC
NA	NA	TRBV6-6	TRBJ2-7	CASSYSGGLDYEQYF	TGTGCCAGCAGTTACTCCGGGGGTCTCGACTACGAGCAGTACTTC
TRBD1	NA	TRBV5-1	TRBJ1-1	CASSLGSQGRNVKAFF	TGCGCCAGCAGCTTGGGGTCACAGGGGAGGAATGTTAAAGCTTTCTTT
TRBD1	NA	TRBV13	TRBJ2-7	CASSSKDRDAYEQYF	TGTGCCAGCAGCTCAAAGGACAGGGACGCCTACGAGCAGTACTTC
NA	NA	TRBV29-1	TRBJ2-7	CSVVARASYEQYF	TGCAGCGTTGTTGCGCGGGCCAGCTACGAGCAGTACTTC
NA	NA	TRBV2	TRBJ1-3	CASWGQGVAIYF	TGTGCCAGCTGGGGCCAGGGTGTAGCCATATATTTT
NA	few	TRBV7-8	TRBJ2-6	CASSRGVSGANVLTF	TGTGCCAGCAGCCGCGGGGTTTCTGGGGCCAACGTCCTGACTTTC
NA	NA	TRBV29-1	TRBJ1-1	CSVVRGRTTEAFF	TGCAGCGTTGTCAGGGGAAGGACGACTGAAGCTTTCTTT
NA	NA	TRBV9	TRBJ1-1	CASSAILGTEAFF	TGTGCCAGCAGCGCCATCCTAGGCACTGAAGCTTTCTTT
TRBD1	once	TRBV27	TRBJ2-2	CASSLSTGLGELFF	TGTGCCAGCAGTTTATCGACAGGGCTGGGGGAGCTGTTTTTT
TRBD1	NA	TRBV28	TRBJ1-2	CASRVDREAGYTF	TGTGCCAGCAGGGTAGACAGGGAAGCTGGCTACACCTTC
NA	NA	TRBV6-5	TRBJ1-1	CASHPHPGEAFF	TGTGCCAGCCATCCTCACCCCGGTGAAGCTTTCTTT
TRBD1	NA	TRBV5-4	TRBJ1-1	CASSLNRGRTEAFF	TGTGCCAGCAGTCTGAACAGGGGGCGGACTGAAGCTTTCTTT
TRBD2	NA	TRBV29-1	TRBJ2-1	CSVEAGLAGSNEQFF	TGCAGCGTTGAAGCGGGACTAGCGGGGAGCAATGAGCAGTTCTTC
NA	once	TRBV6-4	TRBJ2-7	CATRPHRGQPPHEQYF	TGTGCCACCCGGCCCCACCGAGGACAACCTCCCCACGAGCAGTACTTC
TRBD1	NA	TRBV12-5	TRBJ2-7	CASGLVLQGAREQYF	TGTGCTAGTGGTTTGGTTTTACAGGGGGCTCGTGAGCAGTACTTC
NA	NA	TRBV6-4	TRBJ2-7	CASSLGPGGPDEQYF	TGTGCCAGCAGTCTAGGGCCTGGGGGCCCAGACGAGCAGTACTTC
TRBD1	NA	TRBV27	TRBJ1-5	CASSKDQGTGGQPQHF	TGTGCCAGCAGTAAAGACCAGGGTACAGGGGGTCAGCCCCAGCATTTT
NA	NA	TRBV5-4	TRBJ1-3	CASSLAGYGNTIYF	TGTGCCAGCAGCTTGGCAGGGTACGGAAACACCATATATTTT
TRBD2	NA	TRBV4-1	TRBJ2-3	CASSQESQRDSDTQYF	TGCGCCAGCAGCCAAGAGAGCCAGCGGGACTCAGATACGCAGTATTTT
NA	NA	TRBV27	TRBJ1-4	CASSSNRKPYEKLFF	TGTGCCAGCAGTTCTAACAGGAAACCTTATGAAAAACTGTTTTTT
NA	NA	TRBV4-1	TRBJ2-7	CASKRAVGGGEQYF	TGCGCCTCAAAGCGTGCAGTCGGGGGAGGCGAGCAGTACTTC
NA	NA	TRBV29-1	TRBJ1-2	CSAQAPEGRFESNYGYTF	TGCAGCGCCCAGGCCCCAGAAGGCAGGTTCGAGTCTAACTATGGCTACACCTTC
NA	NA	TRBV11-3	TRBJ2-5	CASSLEGLGLTGDQETQYF	TGTGCCAGCAGCTTAGAGGGTTTAGGTCTGACAGGAGACCAAGAGACCCAGTACTTC
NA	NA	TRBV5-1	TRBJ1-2	CASSLGDSSYGYTF	TGCGCCAGCAGCTTGGGTGACAGCTCCTATGGCTACACCTTC
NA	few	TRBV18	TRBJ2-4	CASSPPTVNQNIQYF	TGTGCCAGCTCACCACCCACAGTCAACCAAAACATTCAGTACTTC
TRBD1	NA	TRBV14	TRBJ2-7	CASRPGQGLKEQYF	TGTGCCAGCAGGCCGGGACAGGGGTTGAAGGAGCAGTACTTC
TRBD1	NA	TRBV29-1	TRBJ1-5	CSVGGGTGSNQPQHF	TGCAGCGTTGGGGGGGGGACAGGGAGCAATCAGCCCCAGCATTTT
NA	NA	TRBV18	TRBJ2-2	CASSPFSGSNTGELFF	TGTGCCAGCTCACCTTTTTCAGGGTCGAACACCGGGGAGCTGTTTTTT
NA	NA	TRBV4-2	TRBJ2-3	CASSQATGTQYF	TGTGCCAGCAGCCAAGCCACAGGAACGCAGTATTTT
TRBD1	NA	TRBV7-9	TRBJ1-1	CASSSDRGNTEAFF	TGTGCCAGCAGCTCCGACAGGGGGAACACTGAAGCTTTCTTT
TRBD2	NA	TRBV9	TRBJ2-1	CASSGDPSGTSGLHNEQFF	TGTGCCAGCAGCGGAGACCCCTCCGGGACTAGCGGACTTCACAATGAGCAGTTCTTC
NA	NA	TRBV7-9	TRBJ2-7	CASSLSGYEQYF	TGTGCCAGCAGCTTATCAGGGTACGAGCAGTACTTC
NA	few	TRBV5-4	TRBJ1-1	CASSLSGVGSTEAFF	TGTGCCAGCAGCTTGAGCGGGGTTGGAAGCACTGAAGCTTTCTTT
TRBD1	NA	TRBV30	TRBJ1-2	CAWSRDRGRLRYGYTF	TGTGCCTGGTCCCGGGACAGGGGGCGTTTAAGGTATGGCTACACCTTC
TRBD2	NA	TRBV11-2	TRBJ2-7	CASSHTRPAGSDEQYF	TGTGCCAGCAGCCATACCCGGCCAGCGGGGAGCGACGAGCAGTACTTC
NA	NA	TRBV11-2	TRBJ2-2	CASSSPRGETVSGELFF	TGTGCCAGCAGCTCTCCCAGGGGGGAGACTGTTTCCGGGGAGCTGTTTTTT
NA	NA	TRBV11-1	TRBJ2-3	CASSFGGPGADTQYF	TGTGCCAGCAGCTTCGGGGGTCCGGGGGCAGATACGCAGTATTTT
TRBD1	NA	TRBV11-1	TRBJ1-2	CASSPRGTGYGYTF	TGTGCCAGCAGCCCTAGGGGGACAGGGTATGGCTACACCTTC
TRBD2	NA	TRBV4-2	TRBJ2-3	CASSPDAGDTDTQYF	TGTGCCAGCAGCCCCGACGCGGGGGACACAGATACGCAGTATTTT
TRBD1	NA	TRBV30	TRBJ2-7	CAWSGQGGEQYF	TGTGCCTGGAGTGGACAGGGTGGCGAGCAGTACTTC
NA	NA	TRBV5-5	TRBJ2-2	CASTRTALNTGELFF	TGTGCCAGCACCCGGACAGCCCTGAACACCGGGGAGCTGTTTTTT
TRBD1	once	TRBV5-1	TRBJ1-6	CASSLEQGNSPLHF	TGCGCCAGCAGCTTGGAACAGGGGAATTCACCCCTCCACTTT
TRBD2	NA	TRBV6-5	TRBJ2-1	CATGGLRGGGGEQFF	TGTGCCACCGGGGGACTTCGAGGTGGGGGGGGTGAGCAGTTCTTC
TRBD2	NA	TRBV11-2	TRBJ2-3	CASSSGGTSGIADTQYF	TGTGCCAGCAGCTCTGGGGGGACTAGCGGGATTGCAGATACGCAGTATTTT
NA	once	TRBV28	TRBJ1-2	CASRLQGSNYGYTF	TGTGCCAGCAGGTTACAGGGATCTAACTATGGCTACACCTTC
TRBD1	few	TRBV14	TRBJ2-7	CASRPTGSYEQYF	TGTGCCAGCAGACCGACAGGGTCCTACGAGCAGTACTTC